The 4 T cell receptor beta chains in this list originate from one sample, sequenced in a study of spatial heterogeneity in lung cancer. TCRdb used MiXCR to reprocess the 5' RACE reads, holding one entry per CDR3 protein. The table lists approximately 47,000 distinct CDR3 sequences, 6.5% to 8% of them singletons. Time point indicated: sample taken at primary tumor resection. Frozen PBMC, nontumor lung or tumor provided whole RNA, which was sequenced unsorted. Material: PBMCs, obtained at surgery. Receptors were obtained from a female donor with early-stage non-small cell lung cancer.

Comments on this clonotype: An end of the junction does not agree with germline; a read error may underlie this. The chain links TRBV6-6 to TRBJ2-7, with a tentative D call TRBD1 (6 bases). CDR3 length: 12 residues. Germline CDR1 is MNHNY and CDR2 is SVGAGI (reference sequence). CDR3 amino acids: CASTEGVLRANF. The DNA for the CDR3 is TGTGCCAGCACCGAGGGGGTCCTACGAGCAAACTTC.

CDR3 nucleotides: TGCAGCGGTGGACTCCAAGAGACCCAGTACTTC. Translation: CSGGLQETQYF. The chain links TRBV29-1 to TRBJ2-5, with TRBD2 as a possible D gene (5 bases). The CDR3 is 11 residues long. CDR1 is SQVTM, CDR2 ANQGSEA, per germline. V was shortened by 7 bases and J by 1 base, with 7 bases between the two germline ends.

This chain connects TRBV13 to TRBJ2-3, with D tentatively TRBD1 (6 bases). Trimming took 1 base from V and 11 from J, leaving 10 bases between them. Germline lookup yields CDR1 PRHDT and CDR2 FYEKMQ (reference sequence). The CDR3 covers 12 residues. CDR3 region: CASSLVQDRQYF. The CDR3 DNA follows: TGTGCCAGCAGCTTAGTCCAGGACAGGCAGTATTTT.

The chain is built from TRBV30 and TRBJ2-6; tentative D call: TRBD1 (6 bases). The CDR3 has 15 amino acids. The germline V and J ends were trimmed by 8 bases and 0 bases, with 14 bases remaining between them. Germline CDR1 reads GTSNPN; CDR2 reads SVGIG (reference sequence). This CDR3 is CALTQGTSGANVLTF. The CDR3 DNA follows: TGTGCCCTCACCCAGGGGACCTCTGGGGCCAACGTCCTGACTTTC.